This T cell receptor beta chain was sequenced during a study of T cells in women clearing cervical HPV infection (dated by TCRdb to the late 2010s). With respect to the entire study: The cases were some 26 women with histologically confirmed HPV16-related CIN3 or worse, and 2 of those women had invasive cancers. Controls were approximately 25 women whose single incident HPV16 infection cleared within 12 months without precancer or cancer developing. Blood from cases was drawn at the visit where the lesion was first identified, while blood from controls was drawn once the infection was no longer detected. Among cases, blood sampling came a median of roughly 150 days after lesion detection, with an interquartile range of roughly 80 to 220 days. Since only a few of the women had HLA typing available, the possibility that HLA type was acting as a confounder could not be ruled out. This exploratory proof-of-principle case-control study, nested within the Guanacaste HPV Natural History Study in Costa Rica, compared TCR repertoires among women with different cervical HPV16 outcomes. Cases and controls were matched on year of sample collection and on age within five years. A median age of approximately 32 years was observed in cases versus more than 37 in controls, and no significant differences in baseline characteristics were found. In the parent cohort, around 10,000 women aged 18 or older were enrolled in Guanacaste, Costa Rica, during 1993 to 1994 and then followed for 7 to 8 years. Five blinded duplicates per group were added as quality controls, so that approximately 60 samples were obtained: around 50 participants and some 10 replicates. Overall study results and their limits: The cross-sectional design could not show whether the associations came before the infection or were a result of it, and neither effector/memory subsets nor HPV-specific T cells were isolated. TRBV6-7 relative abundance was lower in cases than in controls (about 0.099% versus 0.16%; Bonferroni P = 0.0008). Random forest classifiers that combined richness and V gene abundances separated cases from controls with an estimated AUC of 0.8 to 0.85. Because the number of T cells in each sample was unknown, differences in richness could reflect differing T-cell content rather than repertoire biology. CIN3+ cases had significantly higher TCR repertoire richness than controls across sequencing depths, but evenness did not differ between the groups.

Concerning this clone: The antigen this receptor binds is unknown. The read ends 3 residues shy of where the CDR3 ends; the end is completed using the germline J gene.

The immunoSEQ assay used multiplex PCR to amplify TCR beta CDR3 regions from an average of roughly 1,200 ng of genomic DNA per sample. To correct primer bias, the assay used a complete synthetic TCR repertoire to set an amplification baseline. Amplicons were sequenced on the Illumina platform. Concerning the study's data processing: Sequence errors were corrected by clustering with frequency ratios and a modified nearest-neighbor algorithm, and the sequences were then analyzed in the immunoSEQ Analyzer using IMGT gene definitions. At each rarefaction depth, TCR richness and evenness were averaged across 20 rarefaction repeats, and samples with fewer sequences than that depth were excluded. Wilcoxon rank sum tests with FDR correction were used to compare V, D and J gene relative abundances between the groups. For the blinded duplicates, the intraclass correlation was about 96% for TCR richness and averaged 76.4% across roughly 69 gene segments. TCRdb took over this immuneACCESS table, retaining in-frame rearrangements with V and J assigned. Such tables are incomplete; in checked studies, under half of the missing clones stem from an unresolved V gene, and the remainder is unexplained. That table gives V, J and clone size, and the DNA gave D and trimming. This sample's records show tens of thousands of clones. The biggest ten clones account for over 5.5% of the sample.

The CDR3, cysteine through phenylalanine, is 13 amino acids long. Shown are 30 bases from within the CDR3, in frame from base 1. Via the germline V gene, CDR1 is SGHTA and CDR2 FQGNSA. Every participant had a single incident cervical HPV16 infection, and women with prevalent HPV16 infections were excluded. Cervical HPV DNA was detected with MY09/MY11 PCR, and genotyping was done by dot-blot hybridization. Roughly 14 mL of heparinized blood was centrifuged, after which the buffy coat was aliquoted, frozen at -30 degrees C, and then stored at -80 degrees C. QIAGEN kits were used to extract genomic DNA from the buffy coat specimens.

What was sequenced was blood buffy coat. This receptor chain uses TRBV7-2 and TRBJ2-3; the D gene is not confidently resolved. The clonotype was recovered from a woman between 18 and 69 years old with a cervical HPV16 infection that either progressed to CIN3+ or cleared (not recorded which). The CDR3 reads CASSLMSQETQYF. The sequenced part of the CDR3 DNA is TGTGCCAGCAGCTTGATGAGCCAAGAGACG.